This TCR beta chain appears in the sequencing data of a study of cytomegalovirus exposure and HLA in healthy donors. Study in general: From approximately 170 million T cells, an earlier analysis saw approximately 110 million unique TCR beta sequences.

The PCR had 60 Vbeta and 13 Jbeta primers. The repertoire was sequenced with immunoSEQ multiplex PCR; TCRdb's copy has only in-frame clones and lacks some. The sample yields about 150,000 clones, approximately 75% seen once. The sequence derives from a man aged 18 to 35 in good health and CMV-seronegative. Specimen: PBMCs.

The CDR3 sequence is CASSPGTMRTGYTF. CDR3 nucleotides: TGTGCCAGCAGTCCCGGGACAATGAGAACCGGCTACACCTTC. The J gene is TRBJ1-2, the V gene TRBV6-5; the D gene is possibly TRBD1 (6 bases). Germline V gene data show CDR1 as MNHEY and CDR2 as SVGAGI. The CDR3 contains 14 residues. V was shortened by 5 bases and J by 8 bases, with 18 bases between the two germline ends.